Reported below is one T cell receptor (beta chain). The data originate from a study of T cell changes during pregnancy in multiple sclerosis. Method: immunoSEQ multiplex PCR; TCRdb's copy keeps in-frame clones and lacks some. The sample has fewer than 150,000 clones, roughly 96% seen once. The CDR3 loop spans 18 amino acids. Trimming took 5 bases from V and 2 from J, leaving 22 bases between them. CDR1 MNHEY and CDR2 SMNVEV come from the germline V gene (reference sequence). The starting material was peripheral blood, obtained after pregnancy. This TCR was recovered from a female donor with multiple sclerosis, enrolled in a pregnancy study. The V call is TRBV27, the J call TRBJ2-1, with D maybe TRBD2 (6 bases). CDR3 residues: CASSPSSAGRLTYNEQFF. CDR3 nucleotides: TGTGCCAGCAGTCCCTCCTCCGCGGGGAGACTCACCTACAATGAGCAGTTCTTC.